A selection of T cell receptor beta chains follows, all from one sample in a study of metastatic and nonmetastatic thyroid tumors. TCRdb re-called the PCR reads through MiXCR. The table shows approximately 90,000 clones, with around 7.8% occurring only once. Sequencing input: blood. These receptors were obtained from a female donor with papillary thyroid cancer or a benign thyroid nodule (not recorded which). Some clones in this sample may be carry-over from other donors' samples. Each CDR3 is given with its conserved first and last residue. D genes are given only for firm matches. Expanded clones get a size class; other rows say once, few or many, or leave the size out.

CDR3 DNA: TGTGCCACCAGTGATGCGCGGTCCTACGAGCAGTACTTC; CDR3 protein: CATSDARSYEQYF; J gene: TRBJ2-7; clone size: many; V gene: TRBV24-1; D gene: .
CDR3 DNA: TGTGCCAGCAGTAACACCGGGACCTCCTATGGCTACACCTTC; CDR3 protein: CASSNTGTSYGYTF; J gene: TRBJ1-2; clone size: .; V gene: TRBV6-2/TRBV6-3; D gene: .
CDR3 DNA: TGCAGTGCTAGTCTAACTGGAAACACCATATATTTT; CDR3 protein: CSASLTGNTIYF; J gene: TRBJ1-3; clone size: many; V gene: TRBV20-1; D gene: .
CDR3 DNA: TGTGCCTGGAGTGTAGGTCCCCGGGAGCTGTTTTTT; CDR3 protein: CAWSVGPRELFF; J gene: TRBJ2-2; clone size: many; V gene: TRBV30; D gene: .
CDR3 DNA: TGTGCCAGCAGTGAAGGTGTAATTTCCTATAGCAATCAGCCCCAGCATTTT; CDR3 protein: CASSEGVISYSNQPQHF; J gene: TRBJ1-5; clone size: many; V gene: TRBV2; D gene: .
CDR3 DNA: TGTGCCAGCAGCCAAGGAGGGGGCTCCTCCTACAATGAGCAGTTCTTC; CDR3 protein: CASSQGGGSSYNEQFF; J gene: TRBJ2-1; clone size: many; V gene: TRBV3-1; D gene: TRBD1
CDR3 DNA: TGTGCCAGCAGTGAATGGGGATACGAGCAGTACTTC; CDR3 protein: CASSEWGYEQYF; J gene: TRBJ2-7; clone size: many; V gene: TRBV25-1; D gene: .
CDR3 DNA: TGTGCCAGCAGCCCCCAGGACAGGGAGAACAATGAGCAGTTCTTC; CDR3 protein: CASSPQDRENNEQFF; J gene: TRBJ2-1; clone size: many; V gene: TRBV13; D gene: TRBD1
CDR3 DNA: TGCGCCAGCAGAGCGAGCGGGAACACCGGGGAGCTGTTTTTT; CDR3 protein: CASRASGNTGELFF; J gene: TRBJ2-2; clone size: many; V gene: TRBV4-1; D gene: .
CDR3 DNA: TGTGCCAGCAGTTCAGGTCAGCCCATACTCTCCTCTGGAAACACCATATATTTT; CDR3 protein: CASSSGQPILSSGNTIYF; J gene: TRBJ1-3; clone size: .; V gene: TRBV28; D gene: .
CDR3 DNA: TGTGCCAGCTCACCGGGCCAAACAGGGGCTGGAAACACCATATATTTT; CDR3 protein: CASSPGQTGAGNTIYF; J gene: TRBJ1-3; clone size: many; V gene: TRBV18; D gene: TRBD1
CDR3 DNA: TGCAGTGCTAGAGGGGCAGTGCCAGGCAATCAGCCCCAGCATTTT; CDR3 protein: CSARGAVPGNQPQHF; J gene: TRBJ1-5; clone size: many; V gene: TRBV20-1; D gene: .
CDR3 DNA: TGTGCCAGCAGCAAGCGGGGGAACTCCTACGAGCAGTACTTC; CDR3 protein: CASSKRGNSYEQYF; J gene: TRBJ2-7; clone size: many; V gene: TRBV2; D gene: TRBD2
CDR3 DNA: TGCGCCAGCAGCTTCTCTAACCAGGGGGCAGCAGATACGCAGTATTTT; CDR3 protein: CASSFSNQGAADTQYF; J gene: TRBJ2-3; clone size: many; V gene: TRBV5-1; D gene: TRBD1
CDR3 DNA: TGTGCCAGCAGCTTAGCCACGGCCCGGGAGACCCAGTACTTC; CDR3 protein: CASSLATARETQYF; J gene: TRBJ2-5; clone size: many; V gene: TRBV7-9; D gene: .
CDR3 DNA: TGTGCCACCAGTGATTTCAGCGGAGCCCCCTCGGAGACCCAGTACTTC; CDR3 protein: CATSDFSGAPSETQYF; J gene: TRBJ2-5; clone size: many; V gene: TRBV24-1; D gene: .
CDR3 DNA: TGCAGTGCTAGAGTACAGGGGTCGGACACTGAAGCTTTCTTT; CDR3 protein: CSARVQGSDTEAFF; J gene: TRBJ1-1; clone size: many; V gene: TRBV20-1; D gene: TRBD1
CDR3 DNA: TGTGCCAGCTCACGAGGGGGAACAAATTCACCCCTCCACTTT; CDR3 protein: CASSRGGTNSPLHF; J gene: TRBJ1-6; clone size: many; V gene: TRBV18; D gene: .
CDR3 DNA: TGTGCCAGCAGCTCCCCGGACGAATGGTACTATAATTCACCCCTCCACTTT; CDR3 protein: CASSSPDEWYYNSPLHF; J gene: TRBJ1-6; clone size: many; V gene: TRBV13; D gene: .
CDR3 DNA: TGTGCCAGCAGTCCATGGACTGCTCAACGCTCCTACAATGAGCAGTTCTTC; CDR3 protein: CASSPWTAQRSYNEQFF; J gene: TRBJ2-1; clone size: many; V gene: TRBV27; D gene: .
CDR3 DNA: TGTGCCAGCGCCCGGGGGCGAGGGAACACCGGGGAGCTGTTTTTT; CDR3 protein: CASARGRGNTGELFF; J gene: TRBJ2-2; clone size: many; V gene: TRBV12-3/TRBV12-4; D gene: .
CDR3 DNA: TGCGCCAGCAGCTTGGTCCTGAATCAGCTGTTTTTT; CDR3 protein: CASSLVLNQLFF; J gene: TRBJ2-2; clone size: many; V gene: TRBV5-1; D gene: .
CDR3 DNA: TGTGCCAGCAGCTTATGGAAGGGAGGCCAGCCCCAGCATTTT; CDR3 protein: CASSLWKGGQPQHF; J gene: TRBJ1-5; clone size: .; V gene: TRBV7-2; D gene: .
CDR3 DNA: TGTGCCAGCAGTTTTGCCGCGCTAGGGGCCGAGCAGTACTTC; CDR3 protein: CASSFAALGAEQYF; J gene: TRBJ2-7; clone size: .; V gene: TRBV6-5; D gene: .
CDR3 DNA: TGTGCCAGCAGTCCCCGGGGGGGCGTGTCCTACGAGCAGTACTTC; CDR3 protein: CASSPRGGVSYEQYF; J gene: TRBJ2-7; clone size: .; V gene: TRBV12-3/TRBV12-4; D gene: TRBD2
CDR3 DNA: TGTGCCAGCAGTTTATATTCACCCCTCCACTTT; CDR3 protein: CASSLYSPLHF; J gene: TRBJ1-6; clone size: .; V gene: TRBV27; D gene: .
CDR3 DNA: TGTGCCAGCAGCTTATCTCCGACTTTGAGTAATTCACCCCTCCACTTT; CDR3 protein: CASSLSPTLSNSPLHF; J gene: TRBJ1-6; clone size: many; V gene: TRBV7-3; D gene: .
CDR3 DNA: TGTGCCAGCAGCCCACACACCGGGACAGGGGGCAACGAGCAGTACTTC; CDR3 protein: CASSPHTGTGGNEQYF; J gene: TRBJ2-7; clone size: many; V gene: TRBV7-6; D gene: TRBD1
CDR3 DNA: TGTGCCAGCAGTTACTCAGCGGGGGGCTCCTACAATGAGCAGTTCTTC; CDR3 protein: CASSYSAGGSYNEQFF; J gene: TRBJ2-1; clone size: many; V gene: TRBV6-5; D gene: TRBD2
CDR3 DNA: TGCGCCAGCAGCTTGATGGCGAACACTGAAGCTTTCTTT; CDR3 protein: CASSLMANTEAFF; J gene: TRBJ1-1; clone size: many; V gene: TRBV5-1; D gene: .
CDR3 DNA: TGTGCCAGCATTGCTCCCCTAGCGGGGGGCCCTCAAGAGACCCAGTACTTC; CDR3 protein: CASIAPLAGGPQETQYF; J gene: TRBJ2-5; clone size: few; V gene: TRBV2; D gene: TRBD2